This TCR beta chain was profiled in a study of cytomegalovirus exposure and HLA in healthy donors. Background on the study: Unique TCR beta sequences numbering over 100 million came from 190 million or so T cells in an earlier analysis. Study-wide results and limits: A later analysis reportedly found that, within productive TCRs, an Asian-associated ancestry cluster had fewer N-insertions than the mean observed across the approximately 600 donors.

This clone has just one count. Its antigen remains unidentified. It was with 60 Vbeta and 13 Jbeta primers that the PCR ran. Clones were sequenced by immunoSEQ multiplex PCR, and TCRdb holds only the in-frame ones, with some missing. This sample carries 190,000 or so clones, approximately 83% of them seen once, and the ten largest clones take around 9.6%. V lost 0 bases, J lost 6 bases, and 11 bases lay in between. Germline CDR1 reads LGHNA; CDR2 reads YNFKEQ. This CDR3 contains 14 residues. Unrecorded immune exposure was likely among donors, who were nominally healthy when sampled. The receptor was derived from a woman aged 45 to 65 in good health and CMV-seropositive. Material for sequencing was PBMCs. The chain carries TRBV4-2 and TRBJ1-2; D is uncertain. The CDR3 DNA reads TGTGCCAGCAGCCAAGATCAGGTACCCAATGGCTACACCTTC. Translated: CASSQDQVPNGYTF.